This T cell receptor beta chain emerged from a study of CD8+CD57+ T cells in acquired aplastic anemia. The study profiled TCR beta VDJ and CDR3 using genomic DNA as template. TCRdb re-called the reads through MiXCR, storing one row per CDR3 protein. The data contain some 200,000 distinct CDR3 sequences, less than 60% of them singletons. Remarks on this clonotype: The antigen is not known.

V dropped 6 bases and J dropped 7 bases, with 22 bases sitting between them. In germline, CDR1 is DFQATT, CDR2 SNEGSKA (reference sequence). This CDR3 region has 14 residues. Study-level results: No significant patient-versus-control difference appeared in CD8+ Simpson's diversity.

All sequencing subjects had displayed CD8+CD57+ cell expansion on flow cytometry. Diagnosis of severe acquired aplastic anemia applied to all patients. The clonotype was recovered from a human donor with aplastic anemia. V usage is TRBV20-1 and J usage is TRBJ2-7; D assignment may be TRBD1 or TRBD2 (5 bases each). The sequenced sample consisted of sorted CD4+, CD8+, or CD8+CD57+ T cells (not recorded which) from PBMCs. The CDR3 DNA reads as TGCAGTGCCTTCCCCGGGACCGAGCGGTCGGAGCAGTACTTC. Its translation is CSAFPGTERSEQYF.